This T cell receptor beta chain was obtained from a study of blood T cell repertoires in COVID-19. The overall study: Acute and convalescent COVID-19 samples came from the United States, Italy and Spain.

The data were produced by immunoSEQ multiplex PCR, yet TCRdb's version contains in-frame clones alone and is incomplete. The data hold about 140,000 clones, with over 80% observed a single time. The V gene's germline CDR1 is SNHLY and CDR2 FYNNEI. The junction had 11 bases not matched to a gene; V was cut back by 6 bases and J by 4 bases. This CDR3 spans 15 amino acids. The sequence was collected from a human donor in a cohort sampled during active COVID-19. The sample taken for sequencing was peripheral blood. The chain joins TRBV2 to TRBJ2-5; 7 bases match TRBD1. The CDR3 region has the DNA TGTGCCAGCAGCCGAACAGGGGCAGGGGGAGAGACCCAGTACTTC. Translation gives CASSRTGAGGETQYF.